This T cell receptor beta chain was sequenced during a study of OX40 agonist ivuxolimab in advanced cancers. At the level of the study: Mean age 60 years, range about 23 to 80; roughly 82% male.

Clones were sequenced by immunoSEQ multiplex PCR, and TCRdb holds only the in-frame ones, with some missing. The sample holds about 52,000 clones, 80% to 95% seen once. V was clipped by 5 bases and J by 0 bases; unmatched bases: 9. Germline values: CDR1 MNHEY, CDR2 SMNVEV (reference sequence). This CDR3 has 16 amino acids. A remark on this clone: As yet, its antigen is unknown.

Study conclusions and caveats: CD4+ and CD8+ T cells in blood underwent clonal expansion by week 6 at 0.1 to 3.0 mg/kg.

Sequencing used CD4+ or CD8+ T cells sorted from blood, obtained in a trial of the OX40 agonist ivuxolimab. V gene TRBV27 combines with J gene TRBJ2-5, with 7 bases identical to TRBD2. The receptor comes from an adult with an advanced solid tumor such as melanoma, head and neck, liver or kidney cancer. The CDR3 sequence is CASSPSAGDHQETQYF. The DNA of the CDR3 is TGTGCCAGCAGTCCCTCGGCGGGAGATCACCAAGAGACCCAGTACTTC.